The 12 T cell receptor beta chains in this list originate from one sample, sequenced in a study of blood T cell repertoires in COVID-19. Data came from immunoSEQ multiplex PCR; TCRdb stores just in-frame clones and leaves some out. Among 70,000 to 95,000 clones listed, just under 85% were seen once. The material sequenced was peripheral blood. The receptors were gathered from a woman between 65 and 79 years old with active or convalescent COVID-19.

The genes are TRBV7-2 and TRBJ2-2, with 11 nucleotides matching TRBD2. CDR1 SGHTA and CDR2 FQGNSA come from the germline V gene. The CDR3 extends over 18 amino acids. V shed 7 bases, J shed 5 bases, and the junction held 15 bases outside the gene matches. CDR3 sequence reads: CASTSVAGGLRVTGELFF. CDR3 sequence (DNA): TGTGCCAGCACCTCCGTAGCGGGGGGGCTGAGGGTTACCGGGGAGCTGTTTTTT.

This clone appeared a few times. This chain connects TRBV2 to TRBJ1-1, with a weak D call TRBD1 (5 bases). Germline V lookup: CDR1 SNHLY, CDR2 FYNNEI. The CDR3 length is 13 residues. The V end was cut by 9 bases, the J end by 5 bases, with 16 bases between. The CDR3 region is CARGVGGRTEAFF. CDR3 coding DNA: TGTGCCAGGGGGGTCGGGGGACGAACTGAAGCTTTCTTT.

The V call is TRBV11-2, the J call TRBJ1-1; D call uncertain. The V end lost 3 bases, the J end lost 8 bases, and 10 bases lay between the germline ends. CDR1 and CDR2 (germline): SGHAT, FQNNGV. The length of the CDR3 is 12 residues. The DNA for the CDR3 is TGTGCCAGCAGCTTCTATGCGGGGGAAGCTTTCTTT. It translates to CASSFYAGEAFF. Filled out from reference TRBV11-2 and TRBJ1-1, the complete variable domain reads EAGVAQSPRYKIIEKRQSVAFWCNPISGHATLYWYQQILGQGPKLLIQFQNNGVVDDSQLPKDRFSAERLKGVDSTLKIQPAKLEDSAVYLCASSFYAGEAFFGQGTRLTVV.

This clone was seen just once. The chain's CDR3 is CASRLDGGNTEAFF. The CDR3 DNA reads TGTGCCAGCAGGCTCGACGGGGGGAACACTGAAGCTTTCTTT. The chain joins TRBV6-5 to TRBJ1-1, with a weak D call TRBD1 (5 bases). Germline V gene data show CDR1 as MNHEY and CDR2 as SVGAGI. Trimming pared 6 bases from V and 1 base from J, leaving 12 bases between. The CDR3 has 14 residues.

In this sample, this clone turned up once. The chain recombines TRBV28 with TRBJ2-7, with D perhaps matching TRBD2 (6 bases). The germline gives CDR1 MDHEN, CDR2 SYDVKM. CDR3 length equals 15 residues. Trimming stripped 6 bases from V and 9 bases from J, with 24 bases between. Here the CDR3 DNA reads TGTGCCAGCAGACCGAGGCGGGAATCTTCTGGAGGGCAGTACTTC. Translated, it gives CASRPRRESSGGQYF.

V usage is TRBV7-9 and J usage is TRBJ1-5; a possible D gene is TRBD1 (5 bases). The CDR3 runs 16 residues. CDR1 is SEHNR and CDR2 is FQNEAQ in the germline V gene (reference sequence). V shed 4 bases and J shed 3 bases, with 16 bases lying between them. The CDR3 sequence is CASSYDSPQSNQPQHF. Here the CDR3 DNA reads TGTGCCAGCAGCTACGACAGTCCGCAATCCAATCAGCCCCAGCATTTT.

The V call is TRBV15, the J call TRBJ2-1, with 9 nucleotides matching TRBD2. CDR1 and CDR2 (germline): LNHNV, YYDKDF (reference sequence). This CDR3 contains 15 residues. V trimming: 8 bases; J trimming: 5 bases; junction bases outside the gene matches: 10. The CDR3 spells CATGRGGKRNNEQFF. The CDR3 nucleotides are TGTGCCACCGGGCGGGGGGGGAAGAGAAACAATGAGCAGTTCTTC. The full variable domain, rest sourced from reference TRBV15 and TRBJ2-1, is DAMVIQNPRYQVTQFGKPVTLSCSQTLNHNVMYWYQQKSSQAPKLLFHYYDKDFNNEADTPDNFQSRRPNTSFCFLDIRSPGLGDTAMYLCATGRGGKRNNEQFFGPGTRLTVL.

This chain links TRBV5-4 with TRBJ2-3; the D is unclear. The CDR3 runs to 14 residues. Trimming took 0 bases from V and 2 from J, leaving 7 bases between them. Germline loops: CDR1 SGHNT, CDR2 YYREEE (reference sequence). CDR3 region: CASSLGQATDTQYF. CDR3 coding DNA: TGTGCCAGCAGCTTGGGCCAGGCCACAGATACGCAGTATTTT. Filled out from reference TRBV5-4 and TRBJ2-3, the complete variable domain reads ETGVTQSPTHLIKTRGQQVTLRCSSQSGHNTVSWYQQALGQGPQFIFQYYREEENGRGNFPPRFSGLQFPNYSSELNVNALELDDSALYLCASSLGQATDTQYFGPGTRLTVL.

The chain uses TRBV18 and TRBJ1-1; 9 bases match TRBD1. V was pared by 3 bases and J by 10 bases, with 9 bases of the junction left unmatched. The CDR3 runs to 14 residues. CDR1 and CDR2 (germline): KGHSH, LQKENI. CDR3 protein: CASSPPDRGNAAFF. CDR3 in DNA: TGTGCCAGCTCACCGCCCGACAGGGGGAACGCAGCTTTCTTT. The complete variable domain, with remaining parts taken from reference TRBV18 and TRBJ1-1, reads NAGVMQNPRHLVRRRGQEARLRCSPMKGHSHVYWYRQLPEEGLKFMVYLQKENIIDESGMPKERFSAEFPKEGPSILRIQQVVRGDSAAYFCASSPPDRGNAAFFGQGTRLTVV.

This chain joins TRBV6-5 and TRBJ1-3; the D is unclear. The V and J ends lost 7 bases and 7 bases respectively, with 20 bases between them. Germline V gives CDR1 MNHEY, CDR2 SVGAGI. The CDR3 contains 15 residues. CDR3 DNA: TGTGCCAGCAATCTAGCGGACGCCCGTAGGAACACCATATATTTT. Translation gives CASNLADARRNTIYF.

This chain uses TRBV19 with TRBJ1-2, with D unresolved. This CDR3 comprises 15 residues. Germline V CDR1 and CDR2: LNHDA, SQIVND (reference sequence). V lost 4 bases to trimming and J lost 1 base, with 13 bases between them. The CDR3 region has the DNA TGTGCCAGTAGTACGAAAAGAGGACTTAACTATGGCTACACCTTC. Translating gives CASSTKRGLNYGYTF.

The chain links TRBV11-3 to TRBJ2-1; 7 bases fit TRBD1. Germline V gene lookup returns CDR1 SGHNT and CDR2 YENEEA. Losses at the gene ends were 5 bases for V and 6 bases for J; bases not matched to a gene: 10. This CDR3 spans 15 amino acids. This chain's CDR3 is CASSLRPGQFNEQFF. The CDR3 coding sequence is TGTGCCAGCAGCCTACGCCCGGGACAGTTCAATGAGCAGTTCTTC.